This T cell receptor beta chain was captured in a study of glioma-infiltrating T cells after dendritic cell vaccination. This clone has only a few counts. Profiling relied on immunoSEQ multiplex PCR, and the TCRdb table lists in-frame clones only, not all of them. The repertoire holds roughly 51,000 clones, about 85% seen once, with 10% to 12% in the top ten. Trimming removed 3 bases from V and 6 bases from J; junction bases left unmatched: 13. Germline assignment: CDR1 SGHNT and CDR2 YENEEA. The CDR3 totals 19 residues. This sequence was found in a human donor with glioblastoma. The rearrangement links TRBV11-3 to TRBJ2-1; 14 bases align to TRBD2. This specimen was blood, taken before dendritic cell vaccination. CDR3 in amino acids: CASSLSGTSGSLFLNEQFF. The CDR3 bases are TGTGCCAGCAGCTTGTCCGGGACTAGCGGGAGTCTGTTTCTCAATGAGCAGTTCTTC.